The 9 T cell receptor beta chains in this list originate from one sample, sequenced in a study of cytomegalovirus exposure and HLA in healthy donors. The PCR employed 60 Vbeta primers together with 13 Jbeta primers. Clones were sequenced by immunoSEQ multiplex PCR, and TCRdb holds only the in-frame ones, with some missing. The sample lists about 69,000 clones; approximately 74% were seen once. Sequencing was performed on PBMCs. Receptors were obtained from a woman in her 30s in good health and CMV-seropositive.

This clone was observed a single time. The gene calls are TRBV25-1 and TRBJ1-2; 7 nucleotides align to TRBD1. V was pared by 1 base and J by 7 bases, with 6 bases of the junction left unmatched. The V gene's germline CDR1 is MGHDK and CDR2 SYGVNS. CDR3 size: 14 residues. In DNA form, the CDR3 reads TGTGCCAGCAGTGAATGGGGACAGTCGGTTGGCTACACCTTC. It encodes CASSEWGQSVGYTF.

This chain links TRBV11-2 with TRBJ1-1; 9 bases line up with TRBD1. The length of the CDR3 is 17 residues. Germline trimming cut 4 bases from V and 1 base from J; bases unmatched to any gene: 10. The V gene's germline CDR1 is SGHAT and CDR2 FQNNGV. DNA of the CDR3: TGTGCCAGCAGCTCCCGGACAGGGGCTAACTCGAACACTGAAGCTTTCTTT. Its protein product is CASSSRTGANSNTEAFF.

The chain couples TRBV5-1 to TRBJ2-5; the D gene is possibly TRBD2 (6 bases). V was cut by 4 bases and J by 5 bases, with 18 bases left in between. The germline CDR1 and CDR2 sequences are SGHRS and YFSETQ. The CDR3 is 15 residues long. Written as DNA, the CDR3 is TGCGCCAGCAGCCCGAGGACTCCCGGAGGGGAGACCCAGTACTTC. It yields the protein CASSPRTPGGETQYF.

This clone came up once. The V call is TRBV9, the J call TRBJ1-1; D ambiguous. Trimming shortened V by 9 bases and J by 1 base, and 19 bases separated the two germline ends. The CDR3 runs to 15 residues. CDR1 is SGDLS, CDR2 YYNGEE, per germline. The CDR3 region has the DNA TGTGCCACCCGGGAGCAGCAGACCCAGAACACTGAAGCTTTCTTT. This translates into CATREQQTQNTEAFF.

The chain employs TRBV2 and TRBJ2-5; possibly TRBD2 for D (6 bases). Germline assignment: CDR1 SNHLY and CDR2 FYNNEI. The CDR3 extends over 15 amino acids. V was trimmed by 5 bases and J by 2 bases, leaving 15 bases between them. CDR3 in DNA: TGTGCCAGCAGTCCTGCGGGCGGGGTTCAAGAGACCCAGTACTTC. It codes for CASSPAGGVQETQYF.

The chain links TRBV6-1 to TRBJ2-7, with TRBD1 as a possible D gene (6 bases). This CDR3 is built from 15 residues. Germline V gene lookup returns CDR1 MNHNS and CDR2 SASEGT. V dropped 2 bases and J dropped 2 bases, with 13 bases sitting between them. DNA of the CDR3: TGTGCCAGCAGTGAACAACCGGGACACACCTACGAGCAGTACTTC. Amino acid sequence: CASSEQPGHTYEQYF.

The genes are TRBV7-9 and TRBJ1-1, with 9 bases fitting TRBD1. V dropped 5 bases and J dropped 6; count of bases not matched to a gene: 10. The CDR3 extends over 15 amino acids. From germline, CDR1 is SEHNR and CDR2 FQNEAQ (reference sequence). CDR3 amino acids: CASSPGTGLTAEAFF. The CDR3 DNA is TGTGCCAGCAGCCCAGGGACAGGGTTAACGGCTGAAGCTTTCTTT.

The table lists this clone with a few counts. The rearrangement uses TRBV4-1 and TRBJ1-2, with a tentative D call TRBD1 (5 bases). The germline CDR1 and CDR2 sequences are MGHRA and YSYEKL. Trimming removed 5 bases from V and 6 bases from J, with 13 bases in between. The CDR3 is made up of 13 amino acids. CDR3 coding DNA: TGCGCCAGCAGCAGGGCAGGGTCTGATGGCTACACCTTC. Protein product: CASSRAGSDGYTF.

The chain recombines TRBV4-3 with TRBJ2-5; TRBD2 matches 11 bases. From germline, CDR1 is LGHNA and CDR2 YSLEER. The CDR3 is 16 amino acids. With V trimmed by 3 bases and J by 5 bases, 8 bases remained unmatched. CDR3 coding DNA: TGCGCCAGCAGCCATTCTAGCGGGAGGCTGTCGGAGACCCAGTACTTC. This sequence encodes CASSHSSGRLSETQYF.